This T cell receptor beta chain was sequenced during a study of T cells after yellow fever vaccination. TCRdb called the 5' RACE reads again in MiXCR, with one record for every CDR3 protein. This table has nearly 45,000 distinct CDR3 sequences, roughly 7.1% appearing once. This TCR came from a young man who received the YFV17D yellow fever vaccine. The starting material was CD8+ T cells not binding an NS4B(214-222) dextramer, sorted from PBMCs, obtained 45 days after the yellow fever booster vaccination.

Here the CDR3 DNA reads TGTGCCAGCAGCCGGGACACAAGCTATGGCTACACCTTC. It codes for CASSRDTSYGYTF. The chain has TRBV5-5 and TRBJ1-2, with a weak D call TRBD1 (6 bases). V lost 4 bases to trimming and J lost 4 bases, with 11 bases between them. The CDR3 runs to 13 residues. From germline, CDR1 is SGHKS and CDR2 YYEKEE (reference sequence). The variable domain in full, completed from reference TRBV5-5 and TRBJ1-2, reads DAGVTQSPTHLIKTRGQQVTLRCSPISGHKSVSWYQQVLGQGPQFIFQYYEKEERGRGNFPDRFSARQFPNYSSELNVNALLLGDSALYLCASSRDTSYGYTFGSGTRLTVV.